The clone carrying this T cell receptor (beta chain) turned up a few times. V was clipped by 6 bases and J by 3 bases; unmatched bases: 4. Looked up from germline, CDR1 is SGHKS and CDR2 is YYEKEE (reference sequence). The CDR3 consists of 14 residues. Clones were sequenced by immunoSEQ multiplex PCR, and TCRdb holds only the in-frame ones, with some missing. This table has some 300,000 clones, approximately 86% appearing once. These data are taken from a study of blood T cell repertoires in COVID-19. Overall study context: Sources were T cells, B-cell-depleted T cells, or PBMCs; the material itself was cDNA or gDNA.

This rearrangement joins TRBV5-5 to TRBJ2-1; 9 nucleotides align to TRBD1. The sequencing input was PBMCs or T cells enriched from blood (not recorded which). This TCR came from a woman aged 25 to 39 who had recovered from COVID-19. CDR3 DNA sequence: TGTGCCAGCAACAGGGGGCAAAACTACAATGAGCAGTTCTTC. Its translation: CASNRGQNYNEQFF.